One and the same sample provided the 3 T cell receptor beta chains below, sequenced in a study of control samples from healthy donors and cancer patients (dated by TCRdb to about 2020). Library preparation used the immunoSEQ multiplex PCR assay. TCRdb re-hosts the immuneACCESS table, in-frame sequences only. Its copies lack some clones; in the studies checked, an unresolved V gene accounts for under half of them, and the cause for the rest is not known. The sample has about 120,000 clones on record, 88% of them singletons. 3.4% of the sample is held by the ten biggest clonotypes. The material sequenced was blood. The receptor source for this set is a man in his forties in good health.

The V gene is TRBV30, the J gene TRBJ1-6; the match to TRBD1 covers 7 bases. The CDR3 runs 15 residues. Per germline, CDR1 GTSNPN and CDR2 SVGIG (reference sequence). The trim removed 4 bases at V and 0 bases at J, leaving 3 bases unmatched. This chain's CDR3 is CAWNRQGSYNSPLHF. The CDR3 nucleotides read TGTGCCTGGAATAGACAGGGCTCCTATAATTCACCCCTCCACTTT.

CDR3 sequence reads: CASSQEGDENGYTF. The CDR3 DNA sequence: TGCGCCAGCAGCCAAGAAGGGGACGAAAATGGCTACACCTTC. The chain recombines TRBV4-3 with TRBJ1-2, with D possibly TRBD1 on 5 matching bases. With 0 bases removed from V and 6 bases from J, the gap between germline ends came to 11 bases. CDR1 LGHNA and CDR2 YSLEER come from the germline V gene. The CDR3 runs to 14 residues.

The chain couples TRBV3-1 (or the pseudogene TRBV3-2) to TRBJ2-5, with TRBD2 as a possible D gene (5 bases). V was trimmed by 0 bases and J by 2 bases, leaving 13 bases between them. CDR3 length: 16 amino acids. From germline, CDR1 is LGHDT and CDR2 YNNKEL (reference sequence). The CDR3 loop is CASSQDRLRLQETQYF. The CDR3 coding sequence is TGTGCCAGCAGCCAAGACCGACTAAGACTACAAGAGACCCAGTACTTC.